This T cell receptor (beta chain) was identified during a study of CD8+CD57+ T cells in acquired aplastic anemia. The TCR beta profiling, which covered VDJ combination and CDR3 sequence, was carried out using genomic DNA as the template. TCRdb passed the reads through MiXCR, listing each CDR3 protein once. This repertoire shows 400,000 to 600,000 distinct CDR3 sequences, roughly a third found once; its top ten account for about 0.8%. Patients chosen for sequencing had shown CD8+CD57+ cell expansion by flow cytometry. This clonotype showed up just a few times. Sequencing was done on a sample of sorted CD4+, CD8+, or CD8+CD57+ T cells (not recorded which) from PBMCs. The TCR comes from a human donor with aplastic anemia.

The CDR3 DNA is TGCAGCGCGGGGGACAGGGGAAGGGAAAAACTGTTTTTT. It is translated as CSAGDRGREKLFF. This rearrangement joins TRBV29-1 to TRBJ1-4; 10 bases agree with TRBD1. Germline lookup yields CDR1 SQVTM and CDR2 ANQGSEA. The length of the CDR3 is 13 residues. V lost 7 bases, J lost 8 bases, and 7 bases stayed unmatched.